This T cell receptor beta chain was captured in a study of T cells in Graves' hyperthyroidism and ophthalmopathy. Looking at the study overall: Peripheral blood was secured at the point of initial diagnosis, before any treatment. Study-level results: The blood repertoire included most of the expanded thyroid clonotypes above 0.001.

This CDR3 has 15 residues. V was trimmed by 0 bases and J by 2 bases, leaving 10 bases between them. Germline V gives CDR1 LGHDT, CDR2 YNNKEL (reference sequence). Amplification of TCR beta CDR3 regions was performed using RNA transcripts as template. Using the HTBI primer set, a first-round RT-PCR was run on the TCR CDR3. TCRdb re-derived calls from the multiplex PCR reads in MiXCR, one entry per CDR3 protein. Of approximately 420,000 distinct CDR3 sequences listed, about 16% are singletons. In its sample, this clonotype was seen many times. What it binds is not known. The rearrangement links TRBV3-1 to TRBJ2-5; D gene uncertain. The sequence came from a young woman with Graves' hyperthyroidism. What was sequenced was blood. DNA of the CDR3: TGTGCCAGCAGCCAAGATTCGTCAGCGCAAGAGACCCAGTACTTC. Translated: CASSQDSSAQETQYF.